One T cell receptor (beta chain) is described in this entry. The repertoire was sequenced with immunoSEQ multiplex PCR; TCRdb's copy has only in-frame clones and lacks some. In the table there are 6,000 to 10,000 clones, under 65% of which are singletons. Germline CDR1 is SSHAT and CDR2 is FNYEAQ (reference sequence). CDR3 size: 18 residues. After removal of 0 bases from V and 1 base from J, the junction contained 9 bases not matched to a gene. This sample stems from a study of early stage breast cancer tumors. The gene calls are TRBV7-7 and TRBJ2-5, with 9 bases lining up with TRBD2. This clonotype was sampled from a person aged 70 to 80 with breast cancer. The material sequenced was breast tumor tissue. The CDR3 sequence: CASSLALSLAGSQETQYF. As DNA, the CDR3 is TGTGCCAGCAGCTTAGCGCTAAGTCTAGCGGGGAGCCAAGAGACCCAGTACTTC.